The next 31 T cell receptor beta chains were all read from a single sample in a study of T cell repertoires in cytomegalovirus infection. These receptors have no known antigen. TCRdb analysed the reads with MiXCR anew, one entry per CDR3 protein. The sample has about 890,000 distinct CDR3 sequences; around a third are singletons. Specimen: cultured CD8+ T cells from PBMCs, collected from culture after CMV antigen stimulation. The origin of the receptors is a human donor in good health (CMV status not recorded). Some clones in this sample may be carry-over from other donors' samples.

This clonotype came up a few times. The V call is TRBV10-3, the J call TRBJ2-2; 7 positions agree with TRBD1. CDR3 length: 16 residues. CDR1 is ENHRY, CDR2 SYGVKD, per germline. The trim removed 6 bases at V and 0 bases at J, leaving 7 bases unmatched. The CDR3 nucleotides read TGTGCCATCAGGGCGACAGGGATCGCGAACACCGGGGAGCTGTTTTTT. Translation: CAIRATGIANTGELFF.

This clonotype has a handful of counts. This chain joins TRBV12-3 or TRBV12-4 and TRBJ1-5; 8 bases map to TRBD1. The CDR3 loop spans 17 amino acids. Trimming cost V 3 bases and J 6 bases; bases outside gene matches: 13. CDR3 nucleotides: TGTGCCAGCAGTTTTTTGGTGGAGGACAGGGCCCCTCAGCCCCAGCATTTT. It specifies CASSFLVEDRAPQPQHF.

The chain joins TRBV6-2 or TRBV6-3 to TRBJ1-4; perhaps TRBD1 as D (5 bases). The germline V gene encodes CDR1 MNHEY and CDR2 SVGEGT. The V and J ends lost 6 bases and 4 bases respectively, with 21 bases between them. This CDR3 has 17 amino acids. CDR3 DNA: TGTGCCAGCAGCAACTACCCCAGGGACCCTGGTAATGAAAAACTGTTTTTT. It encodes CASSNYPRDPGNEKLFF.

This clonotype was recorded many times. The chain uses TRBV7-8 and TRBJ1-1, with D tentatively TRBD1 (6 bases). V shed 1 base and J shed 0 bases, with 12 bases lying between them. Germline loops: CDR1 SGHVS, CDR2 FQNEAQ. CDR3 length: 16 residues. The CDR3 DNA sequence: TGTGCCAGCAGCTTAGAAACAGGGACCATGAACACTGAAGCTTTCTTT. The encoded protein is CASSLETGTMNTEAFF. Drawing the rest from reference TRBV7-8 and TRBJ1-1, the complete variable domain is GAGVSQSPRYKVAKRGQDVALRCDPISGHVSLFWYQQALGQGPEFLTYFQNEAQLDKSGLPSDRFFAERPEGSVSTLKIQRTQQEDSAVYLCASSLETGTMNTEAFFGQGTRLTVV.

The V call is TRBV7-8, the J call TRBJ1-1; D is perhaps TRBD1 (6 bases). V lost 4 bases to trimming and J lost 4 bases, with 16 bases between them. The CDR3 sequence is 15 residues long. Germline lookup yields CDR1 SGHVS and CDR2 FQNEAQ. The CDR3 spells CASSSLQGFGTEAFF. In DNA, the CDR3 is TGTGCCAGCAGCTCCTTACAGGGTTTTGGCACTGAAGCTTTCTTT.

Only a few counts were recorded for this clonotype. The chain recombines TRBV2 with TRBJ2-2, with 7 bases lining up with TRBD1. V was clipped by 10 bases and J by 0 bases; unmatched bases: 8. CDR1 and CDR2 from the germline V gene are SNHLY and FYNNEI. This CDR3 comprises 15 residues. The CDR3 region is CANLRGGSNTGELFF. CDR3 nucleotides: TGTGCCAACCTACGAGGGGGCTCGAACACCGGGGAGCTGTTTTTT.

This chain uses TRBV7-9 with TRBJ1-2, with D possibly matching TRBD1 (5 bases). The germline gives CDR1 SEHNR, CDR2 FQNEAQ (reference sequence). CDR3 length: 16 amino acids. Trimming cost V 0 bases and J 4 bases, with 15 bases left between them. CDR3 protein: CASSLARGEVVYGYTF. The CDR3 nucleotides are TGTGCCAGCAGCTTAGCGCGAGGGGAGGTAGTCTATGGCTACACCTTC.

This rearrangement joins TRBV7-6 to TRBJ1-5; no clear D gene. CDR1 and CDR2 from the germline V gene are SGHVS and FNYEAQ. The CDR3 spans 14 residues. V dropped 4 bases and J dropped 4 bases, with 11 bases sitting between them. The CDR3, as DNA: TGTGCCAGCAGCTCCGTTGTGCCAAATCAGCCCCAGCATTTT. The encoded protein is CASSSVVPNQPQHF.

This clonotype was picked up a small number of times. V and J are TRBV28 and TRBJ1-3; TRBD1 matches at 7 bases. CDR3 length: 17 residues. The V and J ends lost 4 bases and 7 bases, in that order; junction bases with no gene match: 16. Germline V lookup: CDR1 MDHEN, CDR2 SYDVKM. The CDR3 DNA reads as TGTGCCAGCAGTTCCTCCAGGGAGGGGGCTCTTAGGAACACCATATATTTT. This encodes CASSSSREGALRNTIYF.

There are a few counts of this clonotype. The chain is built from TRBV7-2 and TRBJ1-1, with D possibly being TRBD1 (6 bases). The CDR3 consists of 16 residues. The V end lost 6 bases, the J end lost 0 bases, and 17 bases lay between the germline ends. Per the germline V gene, CDR1 is SGHTA and CDR2 is FQGNSA. The CDR3 DNA reads as TGTGCCAGCAGGATGTTTGGAGGGGGGTTGAACACTGAAGCTTTCTTT. Its translation is CASRMFGGGLNTEAFF.

V usage is TRBV4-1 and J usage is TRBJ2-7; D is ambiguous. The CDR3 is made up of 13 amino acids. Germline V lookup: CDR1 MGHRA, CDR2 YSYEKL. Trimming stripped 1 base from V and 2 bases from J, with 6 bases between. CDR3 in DNA: TGCGCCAGCAGCCAAGCTCCTACCTACGAGCAGTACTTC. This translates into CASSQAPTYEQYF.

This clonotype has a handful of counts. The rearrangement joins TRBV15 to TRBJ1-4; 7 bases are shared with TRBD1. From germline, CDR1 is LNHNV and CDR2 YYDKDF (reference sequence). The junction had 24 bases not matched to a gene; V was cut back by 6 bases and J by 8 bases. The CDR3 contains 19 residues. CDR3 loop: CATRSRVPNRQGLGEKLFF. The CDR3 DNA sequence: TGTGCCACCAGATCGAGAGTTCCGAATCGACAGGGCTTAGGGGAAAAACTGTTTTTT.

This clonotype was picked up a small number of times. The chain combines TRBV7-2 with TRBJ1-3; D not certain. CDR3 length equals 15 residues. CDR1 is SGHTA and CDR2 is FQGNSA in the germline V gene. Trimming removed 2 bases at V and 0 bases at J, with 8 bases between. CDR3 residues: CASSLTYHSGNTIYF. CDR3 in DNA: TGTGCCAGCAGCTTAACTTACCACTCTGGAAACACCATATATTTT.

DNA of the CDR3: TGTGCCAGCAGCTTAGGAGTGGTGGGGGGCTACAATGAGCAGTTCTTC. It yields the protein CASSLGVVGGYNEQFF. The chain carries TRBV7-3 and TRBJ2-1, with a tentative D call TRBD2 (6 bases). There are 16 residues in the CDR3. Per the germline V gene, CDR1 is SGHTA and CDR2 is FQGTGA. Trimming cost V 2 bases and J 3 bases, with 14 bases left between them.

At least ten counts were recorded for this clonotype. This sequence joins TRBV7-4 and TRBJ1-2; D is possibly TRBD1 (5 bases). Trimming cost V 8 bases and J 0 bases, with 19 bases left between them. The CDR3 runs to 16 residues. Per the germline V gene, CDR1 is SGHVT and CDR2 is SQSDAQ. In nucleotides, the CDR3 is TGTGCCAGCCCGTTTCCACCAGGGACCCCTAACTATGGCTACACCTTC. Protein product: CASPFPPGTPNYGYTF. The entire variable domain, with the rest obtained from reference TRBV7-4 and TRBJ1-2, is as follows: GAGVSQSPRYKVAKRGRDVALRCDSISGHVTLYWYRQTLGQGSEVLTYSQSDAQRDKSGRPSGRFSAERPERSVSTLKIQRTEQGDSAVYLCASPFPPGTPNYGYTFGSGTRLTVV.

The chain is built from TRBV4-3 and TRBJ2-1; 9 bases fit TRBD2. Per the germline V gene, CDR1 is LGHNA and CDR2 is YSLEER. After removal of 6 bases from V and 4 bases from J, the junction contained 7 bases not matched to a gene. The CDR3 has 15 residues. CDR3 in amino acids: CASSPTLAGYNEQFF. As DNA, the CDR3 is TGCGCCAGCAGTCCAACACTAGCGGGTTACAATGAGCAGTTCTTC.

The V gene is TRBV27, the J gene TRBJ1-2; D may be TRBD1 (5 bases). The germline CDR1 and CDR2 sequences are MNHEY and SMNVEV (reference sequence). V dropped 1 base and J dropped 5 bases, with 14 bases sitting between them. The CDR3 is 15 amino acids. CDR3 sequence: CASSLWAGPGYGYTF. The CDR3 nucleotides read TGTGCCAGCAGTTTATGGGCAGGGCCGGGGTATGGCTACACCTTC.

Only a few counts were recorded for this clonotype. The V and J genes are TRBV12-3 or TRBV12-4 and TRBJ2-5, with 10 bases that match TRBD1. V gave up 2 bases and J gave up 2 bases; unmatched junction bases: 5. This CDR3 is 16 amino acids long. The chain's CDR3 is CASSLRGQGLQETQYF. The CDR3 DNA reads as TGTGCCAGCAGTTTAAGGGGACAGGGGCTACAAGAGACCCAGTACTTC.

This clonotype has more than one count but fewer than ten. The rearrangement uses TRBV25-1 and TRBJ2-7; D unclear. Trimming removed 2 bases at V and 5 bases at J, with 10 bases between. This CDR3 region has 13 residues. The germline gives CDR1 MGHDK, CDR2 SYGVNS. The DNA for the CDR3 is TGTGCCAGCAGTGAACTCCACCTCCACGAGCAGTACTTC. It is translated as CASSELHLHEQYF.

The V gene is TRBV20-1, the J gene TRBJ2-1; 11 bases line up with TRBD2. V gave up 1 base and J gave up 3 bases; unmatched junction bases: 8. This CDR3 region has 17 residues. From germline, CDR1 is DFQATT and CDR2 SNEGSKA (reference sequence). CDR3 protein: CSARGLAGPSFYNEQFF. CDR3 DNA sequence: TGCAGTGCTAGAGGACTAGCGGGGCCTTCTTTCTACAATGAGCAGTTCTTC.

The rearrangement links TRBV6-2 or TRBV6-3 to TRBJ2-7; D unresolved. CDR1 is MNHEY, CDR2 SVGEGT, per germline. The CDR3 contains 13 residues. V lost 5 bases and J 6 bases, leaving 14 bases between the germline ends. CDR3 sequence: CASSQVRSLEQYV. The DNA of the CDR3 is TGTGCCAGCAGTCAAGTCAGGAGCCTCGAGCAGTACGTC.

V usage is TRBV11-3 and J usage is TRBJ2-5; a weak D match, TRBD2 (6 bases). CDR3 length equals 13 residues. V was cut by 5 bases and J by 1 base, with 8 bases left in between. CDR1 and CDR2 from the germline V gene are SGHNT and YENEEA. CDR3 in amino acids: CASSAGIQETQYF. Written as DNA, the CDR3 is TGTGCCAGCAGCGCGGGAATCCAAGAGACCCAGTACTTC.

This clonotype was observed a few times. The rearrangement uses TRBV7-6 and TRBJ1-4; the match to TRBD1 covers 9 bases. Trimming cost V 5 bases and J 0 bases; bases outside gene matches: 16. This CDR3 is built from 20 residues. Germline assignment: CDR1 SGHVS and CDR2 FNYEAQ. The CDR3 sequence is CASSHRGLRRLSATNEKLFF. CDR3 in DNA: TGTGCCAGCAGCCACAGGGGGCTTCGCCGCCTATCTGCAACTAATGAAAAACTGTTTTTT.

In DNA, the CDR3 is TGTGCCAGCAGCCCCAAGTATTACACCGGGGAGCTGTTTTTT. As protein: CASSPKYYTGELFF. The V and J genes are TRBV2 and TRBJ2-2, with no clear D. V was clipped by 6 bases and J by 3 bases, with 11 bases between them. Germline CDR1 reads SNHLY; CDR2 reads FYNNEI. The CDR3 sequence is 14 residues long.

This clonotype appeared a few times. V and J are TRBV12-3 or TRBV12-4 and TRBJ2-3; no clear D gene. This CDR3 is 13 amino acids long. V lost 4 bases and J lost 4, with 9 bases in between. The CDR3 protein is CASSSEVADTQYF. The CDR3 bases are TGTGCCAGCAGTTCCGAGGTAGCAGATACGCAGTATTTT.

A few counts support this clonotype. CDR3 protein: CASSPTGSDTQYF. DNA for the CDR3: TGTGCCAGCAGTCCCACAGGGTCCGATACGCAGTATTTT. V is TRBV7-6 and J is TRBJ2-3; D perhaps matches TRBD1 (6 bases). Trimming took off 6 bases at V and 6 bases at J, with 13 bases between the two ends. The germline CDR1 and CDR2 sequences are SGHVS and FNYEAQ. There are 13 residues in the CDR3. Full variable domain (missing parts from reference TRBV7-6 and TRBJ2-3): GAGVSQSPRYKVTKRGQDVALRCDPISGHVSLYWYRQALGQGPEFLTYFNYEAQQDKSGLPNDRFSAERPEGSISTLTIQRTEQRDSAMYRCASSPTGSDTQYFGPGTRLTVL.

This clonotype was recorded a few times. V gene TRBV7-9 combines with J gene TRBJ1-1, with a tentative D call TRBD1 (6 bases). The V and J ends lost 5 bases and 2 bases respectively, with 15 bases between them. Germline V CDR1 and CDR2: SEHNR, FQNEAQ (reference sequence). CDR3 length equals 15 residues. The CDR3 spells CASSEGQSLNTEAFF. In nucleotides, the CDR3 is TGTGCCAGCAGCGAAGGACAGAGCCTAAACACTGAAGCTTTCTTT.

This clonotype was recorded at least ten times. The chain has TRBV7-8 and TRBJ1-1; D uncertain. Germline V gene lookup returns CDR1 SGHVS and CDR2 FQNEAQ. Trimming pared 3 bases from V and 1 base from J, leaving 9 bases between. The CDR3 extends over 14 amino acids. The CDR3 region is CASSFRGRNTEAFF. CDR3 bases: TGTGCCAGCAGCTTTAGAGGAAGGAACACTGAAGCTTTCTTT.

The rearrangement uses TRBV4-1 and TRBJ1-5; D is uncertain. The germline V gene encodes CDR1 MGHRA and CDR2 YSYEKL. Trimming took off 3 bases at V and 0 bases at J, with 6 bases between the two ends. The CDR3 extends over 14 amino acids. CDR3 in DNA: TGCGCCAGCAGCCACAAATATAGCAATCAGCCCCAGCATTTT. Residues: CASSHKYSNQPQHF.

This clonotype was detected many times. J is TRBJ2-5 and V is TRBV2; TRBD1 matches 7 bases. The CDR3 has 15 amino acids. Germline CDR1 SNHLY, CDR2 FYNNEI. The junction had 6 bases not matched to a gene; V was cut back by 0 bases and J by 5 bases. The CDR3 reads CASSEAQGGWETQYF. The CDR3 coding sequence is TGTGCCAGCAGTGAAGCGCAAGGGGGCTGGGAGACCCAGTACTTC.

CDR3 in DNA: TGTGCCAGCAGTTCCGACAAGTCCTACGAGCAGTACTTC. This codes for CASSSDKSYEQYF. The V call is TRBV27, the J call TRBJ2-7; D gene unclear. Germline-derived CDR1 and CDR2 are MNHEY and SMNVEV (reference sequence). The CDR3 is 13 residues long. V shed 4 bases and J shed 1 base, with 8 bases lying between them.